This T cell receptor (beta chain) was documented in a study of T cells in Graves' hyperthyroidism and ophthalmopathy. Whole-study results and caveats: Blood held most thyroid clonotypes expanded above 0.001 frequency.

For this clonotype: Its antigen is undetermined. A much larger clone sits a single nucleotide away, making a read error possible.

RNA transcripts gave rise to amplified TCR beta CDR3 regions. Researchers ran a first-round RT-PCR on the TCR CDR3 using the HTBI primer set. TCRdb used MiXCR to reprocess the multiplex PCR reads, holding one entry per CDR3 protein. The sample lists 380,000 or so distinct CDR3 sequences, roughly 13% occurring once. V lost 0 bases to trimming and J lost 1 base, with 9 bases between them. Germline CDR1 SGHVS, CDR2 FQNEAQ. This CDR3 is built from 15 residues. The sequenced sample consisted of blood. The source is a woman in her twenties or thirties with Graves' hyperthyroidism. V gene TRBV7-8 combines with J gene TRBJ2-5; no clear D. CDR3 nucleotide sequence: TGTGCCAGCAGCTTAGCCACGGCCCCCCAAGAGACCCAGTACTTC. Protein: CASSLATAPQETQYF.